The present TCR beta chain was sequenced within a study of cytomegalovirus exposure and HLA in healthy donors. Study-wide context: The 95 to 150 validation repertoires and the approximately 630 first-cohort repertoires shared a platform, a later analysis reported. Findings and limits, study-wide: There were over 150 TCR beta chains listed as cytomegalovirus-associated. Through in vitro validation, three CMV-associated chains were shown to be specific for CMV antigens.

This clone came up a few times. Its antigen is as yet unknown. The method was immunoSEQ multiplex PCR; TCRdb's version includes in-frame clones alone and lacks a portion of them. The sample shows around 200,000 clones, roughly four fifths of them seen only once. V shed 5 bases and J shed 6 bases, with 17 bases lying between them. The CDR3 has 14 amino acids. Germline loops: CDR1 LNHDA, CDR2 SQIVND (reference sequence). Material for sequencing was PBMCs. This chain joins TRBV19 and TRBJ2-7; a weak D match, TRBD1 (6 bases). The TCR was taken from a woman in her late teens or twenties in good health and CMV-seropositive. CDR3 loop: CASSFQSQGSEQYF. For the CDR3, the DNA is TGTGCCAGTAGTTTCCAGTCACAGGGTAGCGAGCAGTACTTC.